The 18 T cell receptor beta chains given below trace back to one sample, sequenced in a study of cytomegalovirus exposure and HLA in healthy donors. The PCR contained 60 Vbeta and 13 Jbeta primers. Produced via immunoSEQ multiplex PCR; TCRdb's table is partial and in-frame only. The sample has 100,000 to 150,000 clones; around 74% are singletons. The specimen sequenced was PBMCs. All receptors come from a man aged 55-75 years in good health and CMV-seropositive.

The chain recombines TRBV5-1 with TRBJ2-3; the match to TRBD2 covers 8 bases. Germline V lookup: CDR1 SGHRS, CDR2 YFSETQ. V lost 2 bases to trimming and J lost 2 bases; unmatched junction nucleotides: 7. The length of the CDR3 is 16 residues. In nucleotides, the CDR3 is TGCGCCAGCAGCTTCCGCGGACTAGCTCCCACAGATACGCAGTATTTT. This encodes CASSFRGLAPTDTQYF.

V gene TRBV4-1 combines with J gene TRBJ2-1, with D possibly TRBD2 on 6 matching bases. From germline, CDR1 is MGHRA and CDR2 YSYEKL. This CDR3 spans 16 amino acids. The V end lost 5 bases, the J end lost 4 bases, and 18 bases lay between the germline ends. In nucleotides, the CDR3 is TGCGCCAGCAGCTTAGGTGGCGGGGCGGTATACAATGAGCAGTTCTTC. Translated: CASSLGGGAVYNEQFF.

The genes are TRBV5-1 and TRBJ2-7, with 9 bases aligning to TRBD1. CDR1 SGHRS and CDR2 YFSETQ come from the germline V gene. Losses at the gene ends were 0 bases for V and 6 bases for J; bases not matched to a gene: 4. The CDR3 runs to 14 residues. The CDR3 loop reads CASSLVQGASEQYF. CDR3 bases: TGCGCCAGCAGCTTGGTACAGGGGGCTTCCGAGCAGTACTTC.

J is TRBJ1-5 and V is TRBV2; the D is unclear. The length of the CDR3 is 14 residues. V gave up 4 bases and J gave up 2 bases, with 9 bases separating them. Germline-derived CDR1 and CDR2 are SNHLY and FYNNEI. This chain's CDR3 is CASSGQAGNQPQHF. CDR3 DNA: TGTGCCAGCAGTGGACAAGCAGGCAATCAGCCCCAGCATTTT.

V gene TRBV2 combines with J gene TRBJ2-5; possibly TRBD2 for D (5 bases). The V end lost 1 base, the J end lost 5 bases, and 14 bases lay between the germline ends. Germline CDR1 SNHLY, CDR2 FYNNEI. The CDR3 extends over 15 amino acids. CDR3 loop: CASSEVVARVETQYF. CDR3 DNA: TGTGCCAGCAGTGAAGTAGTAGCGAGGGTTGAGACCCAGTACTTC.

The chain uses TRBV5-6 and TRBJ2-7, with a weak D call TRBD1 (6 bases). This CDR3 has 13 amino acids. With 5 bases removed from V and 1 base from J, the gap between germline ends came to 10 bases. Germline CDR1 and CDR2: SGHDT and YYEEEE. The CDR3 coding sequence is TGTGCCAGCAGTTATACAGGGTCCTACGAGCAGTACTTC. It yields the protein CASSYTGSYEQYF.

The chain joins TRBV13 to TRBJ2-7; tentatively, D is TRBD2 (6 bases). This CDR3 contains 14 residues. The V gene lost 0 bases and the J gene lost 4 bases, with 10 bases spanning the gap. Germline V lookup: CDR1 PRHDT, CDR2 FYEKMQ (reference sequence). The CDR3 spells CASSLGRGGYEQYF. The CDR3 coding sequence is TGTGCCAGCAGCTTAGGCCGCGGAGGGTACGAGCAGTACTTC.

The V and J genes are TRBV5-4 and TRBJ1-2, with TRBD1 matching 9 bases. The CDR3 consists of 18 residues. J gave up 1 base and V 2 bases, and 12 bases lay outside the gene matches. Looked up from germline, CDR1 is SGHNT and CDR2 is YYREEE (reference sequence). The CDR3 loop is CASSFPGQGPIINYGYTF. CDR3 sequence (DNA): TGTGCCAGCAGCTTCCCGGGACAGGGTCCTATCATTAACTATGGCTACACCTTC.

V is TRBV28 and J is TRBJ2-1; 14 nucleotides match TRBD2. The V and J ends lost 7 bases and 9 bases, in that order; junction bases with no gene match: 8. Per the germline V gene, CDR1 is MDHEN and CDR2 is SYDVKM. CDR3 size: 15 residues. CDR3 sequence reads: CASTPGLAGAGEQFF. DNA of the CDR3: TGTGCCAGCACACCGGGACTAGCGGGAGCCGGTGAGCAGTTCTTC. The variable domain in full, completed from reference TRBV28 and TRBJ2-1, reads DVKVTQSSRYLVKRTGEKVFLECVQDMDHENMFWYRQDPGLGLRLIYFSYDVKMKEKGDIPEGYSVSREKKERFSLILESASTNQTSMYLCASTPGLAGAGEQFFGPGTRLTVL.

This clone was recorded only once. The chain has TRBV7-2 and TRBJ2-7; the D gene is possibly TRBD2 (5 bases). V lost 3 bases, J lost 7 bases, and 10 bases lay in between. Germline V CDR1 and CDR2: SGHTA, FQGNSA. The CDR3 is 12 amino acids. The CDR3 DNA reads TGTGCCAGCAGCTTTTCGACGGGGGAGCAGTACTTC. Encoded protein: CASSFSTGEQYF.

The chain recombines TRBV28 with TRBJ2-7; 11 positions agree with TRBD2. V was clipped by 5 bases and J by 0 bases; unmatched bases: 9. Germline V lookup: CDR1 MDHEN, CDR2 SYDVKM. The CDR3 totals 17 residues. CDR3 nucleotides: TGTGCCAGCAGTCCCGGGACTAGCGGCCCGAGCTCCTACGAGCAGTACTTC. It encodes CASSPGTSGPSSYEQYF.

The V and J genes are TRBV6-1 and TRBJ1-1; D might be TRBD1 (6 bases). Germline CDR1 reads MNHNS; CDR2 reads SASEGT. The CDR3 has 14 residues. Trimming stripped 7 bases from V and 1 base from J, with 13 bases between. Here the CDR3 reads CASNVQGTNTEAFF. The CDR3 DNA is TGTGCCAGCAACGTTCAGGGGACGAACACTGAAGCTTTCTTT.

This chain joins TRBV5-1 and TRBJ1-2, with no clear D. Trimming removed 4 bases at V and 6 bases at J, with 16 bases between. CDR1 and CDR2 (germline): SGHRS, YFSETQ. The CDR3 spans 14 residues. The CDR3: CASSEQIPGDGYTF. For the CDR3, the DNA is TGCGCCAGCAGCGAACAAATACCGGGAGATGGCTACACCTTC.

The chain combines TRBV6-1 with TRBJ1-2, with D perhaps matching TRBD1 (6 bases). The CDR3 contains 14 residues. V was pared by 2 bases and J by 8 bases, with 15 bases between. Germline V lookup: CDR1 MNHNS, CDR2 SASEGT. This CDR3 reads CASSEHDRSGGYTF. The DNA for the CDR3 is TGTGCCAGCAGTGAACACGACAGGTCGGGGGGCTACACCTTC.

This clone was observed a few times. V and J are TRBV11-2 and TRBJ1-5; a possible D gene is TRBD1 (6 bases). V was cut by 0 bases and J by 4 bases, with 13 bases left in between. Germline V gene sequence: CDR1 SGHAT, CDR2 FQNNGV. The CDR3 totals 16 residues. The CDR3 loop reads CASSLDGTWTNQPQHF. CDR3 in DNA: TGTGCCAGCAGCTTAGACGGGACATGGACGAATCAGCCCCAGCATTTT.

This clone was observed a handful of times. The CDR3 DNA is TGTGCCAGCAGCGTAGATCACTATAATTCACCCCTCCACTTT. This encodes CASSVDHYNSPLHF. The rearrangement links TRBV9 to TRBJ1-6; unclear D gene. The CDR3 has 14 amino acids. V lost 0 bases to trimming and J lost 3 bases, with 4 bases between them. CDR1 and CDR2 from the germline V gene are SGDLS and YYNGEE.

This clone was observed a handful of times. The gene calls are TRBV4-1 and TRBJ1-5; the match to TRBD1 covers 7 bases. This CDR3 comprises 14 residues. The germline CDR1 and CDR2 sequences are MGHRA and YSYEKL. The V segment lost 4 bases and the J segment 7 bases; nucleotides outside the gene matches: 7. CDR3 nucleotides: TGCGCCAGCAGCCTCGGACAGGTGGGACAGCCCCAGCATTTT. This encodes CASSLGQVGQPQHF.

The chain is built from TRBV9 and TRBJ2-5; TRBD2 matches at 7 bases. Trimming cost V 6 bases and J 4 bases; bases outside gene matches: 12. Germline V gene lookup returns CDR1 SGDLS and CDR2 YYNGEE. This CDR3 has 15 residues. The CDR3 nucleotides are TGTGCCAGCAATTACGGGGGAGGGCCTAGAGAGACCCAGTACTTC. It specifies CASNYGGGPRETQYF.